The rows below give T cell receptor beta chains drawn from one sample of a study of blood T cell repertoires in COVID-19. TCRdb's table, derived via immunoSEQ multiplex PCR, lists solely in-frame clones and lacks some. This table holds some 100,000 clones, around nine tenths found once. Sequencing input: peripheral blood. Receptors were obtained from a man over 45 with acute or convalescent COVID-19. Both conserved end residues are part of each CDR3. The order of the fields is J gene, V gene, clone size, D gene, CDR3 DNA, CDR3 protein. D genes are given only for firm matches. Size is stated for part of the rows, as once, few or many counts, or as a class when the clone is expanded.

>TRBJ1-5|TRBV30|NA|NA
TGTGCCTGGAGAAGGGGGGGAAGGCAGCCCCAGCATTTT
CAWRRGGRQPQHF
>TRBJ2-7|TRBV7-9|NA|NA
TGTGCCAGCAGCGTGGGCGGGGTCGCGTACGAGCAGTACTTC
CASSVGGVAYEQYF
>TRBJ1-1|TRBV3-1/TRBV3-2|NA|TRBD1
TGTGCCAGCAGCCAAAGTCCCGGGACAGGAGCGAACACTGAAGCTTTCTTT
CASSQSPGTGANTEAFF
>TRBJ1-1|TRBV27|NA|TRBD1
TGTGCCAGCAGTTTCGGTGACAGGGCTACTGAAGCTTTCTTT
CASSFGDRATEAFF
>TRBJ2-7|TRBV6-1|once|NA
TGTGCCAGCAGTGAATATAGCCAACGCTACGAGCAGTACTTC
CASSEYSQRYEQYF
>TRBJ1-1|TRBV5-1|NA|NA
TGCGCCAGCAGCTTGCTTCGGGGGGCGAGAAGCACTGAAGCTTTCTTT
CASSLLRGARSTEAFF
>TRBJ1-3|TRBV5-1|NA|NA
TGCGCCAGCAGCTTGCCCGGCGGAAGCTCTGGAAACACCATATATTTT
CASSLPGGSSGNTIYF
>TRBJ2-3|TRBV11-2|NA|NA
TGTGCCAGCAGCTTAGAACAGGGCACAGATACGCAGTATTTT
CASSLEQGTDTQYF
>TRBJ1-3|TRBV6-5|NA|NA
TGTGCCACGGGGGGAGGCTCCGGAAACACCATATATTTT
CATGGGSGNTIYF
>TRBJ1-2|TRBV14|NA|TRBD1
TGTGCCAGCAGCCCTCGGACAGGGCACGGCTACACCTTC
CASSPRTGHGYTF
>TRBJ1-1|TRBV10-3|NA|NA
TGTGCCATCACCGCCAGGACCGAGGGCACTGAAGCTTTCTTT
CAITARTEGTEAFF
>TRBJ2-3|TRBV5-5|NA|TRBD2
TGTGCCAGCAGCTTGGGGTTAGCGGGAGTAGATACGCAGTATTTT
CASSLGLAGVDTQYF
>TRBJ1-2|TRBV5-4|once|TRBD1
TGTGCCAGCAGCTTGGCCCCCGACAGGGGGGCTAACTATGGCTACACCTTC
CASSLAPDRGANYGYTF
>TRBJ1-4|TRBV28|NA|TRBD1
TGTGCCAGCAGTTTACAGGGGGCTAGTGAAAAACTGTTTTTT
CASSLQGASEKLFF
>TRBJ1-5|TRBV7-9|NA|NA
TGTGCCAGCAGTCGGGGGGAGGGGAGCAATCAGCCCCAGCATTTT
CASSRGEGSNQPQHF
>TRBJ2-7|TRBV2|few|NA
TGTGCCAGCAGTGAACAGCGGGCGGCCCCCTACGAGCAGTACTTC
CASSEQRAAPYEQYF
>TRBJ2-7|TRBV29-1|NA|NA
TGCAGCGTTGTCGGGACTGCCCCCTACGAGCAGTACTTC
CSVVGTAPYEQYF
>TRBJ1-2|TRBV19|NA|NA
TGTGCCAGTAGTATGGAGTGGGGGGACTATGGCTACACCTTC
CASSMEWGDYGYTF
>TRBJ2-7|TRBV27|NA|NA
TGTGCCAGCAGTTTTCAGAAGAGGGCCGAGCAGTACTTC
CASSFQKRAEQYF
>TRBJ2-5|TRBV7-2|NA|TRBD2
TGTGCCAGCAGTCCTATGGCAGGCGGGAGAGGGGAGACCCAGTACTTC
CASSPMAGGRGETQYF
>TRBJ1-2|TRBV18|NA|TRBD1
TGTGCCAGCTCACAGCGGACAGGGGGGGACTATGGCTACACCTTC
CASSQRTGGDYGYTF
>TRBJ2-1|TRBV5-6|NA|NA
TGTGCCAGCAGTCGTCGCGCACTTTACAATGAGCAGTTCTTC
CASSRRALYNEQFF
>TRBJ1-2|TRBV7-2|few|NA
TGTGCCAGCAGGCTGGTGGGGGGACGGTATGGCTACACCTTC
CASRLVGGRYGYTF
>TRBJ2-1|TRBV5-5|NA|TRBD2
TGTGCCAGCAGCTGGACCCCGGGACTAGCGGGAGCTGGTGAGCAGTTCTTC
CASSWTPGLAGAGEQFF
>TRBJ1-2|TRBV27|NA|TRBD1
TGTGCCAGCAGTGGAGACAGGGCTGGCTACACCTTC
CASSGDRAGYTF
>TRBJ2-3|TRBV5-4|NA|NA
TGTGCCAGCAGCGAGGGGGGGCCTCATACAGATACGCAGTATTTT
CASSEGGPHTDTQYF
>TRBJ2-1|TRBV2|NA|TRBD2
TGTGCCAGCAAAGTTGAGAGGGAGGGTAACAATGAGCAGTTCTTC
CASKVEREGNNEQFF
>TRBJ2-3|TRBV18|NA|TRBD2
TGTGCCAGCTCACCTAGCGGGATTAGCACAGATACGCAGTATTTT
CASSPSGISTDTQYF
>TRBJ1-2|TRBV11-2|NA|NA
TGTGCCAGCAGCTTAGATCTCTCCTATGGCTACACCTTC
CASSLDLSYGYTF
>TRBJ1-4|TRBV4-1|NA|TRBD1
TGCGCCAGCGGGACAGGGTTCGCAACTAATGAAAAACTGTTTTTT
CASGTGFATNEKLFF
>TRBJ1-2|TRBV4-1|NA|TRBD1
TGCGCCAGCAGCCGGGCAGGGGGTAACTATGGCTACACCTTC
CASSRAGGNYGYTF
>TRBJ2-3|TRBV10-1|NA|TRBD2
TGCGCCAGCAGTGAGTCTGAGATAGCGGGAGATACGCAGTATTTT
CASSESEIAGDTQYF
>TRBJ2-5|TRBV18|few|NA
TGTGCCAGCTCACCACCTGCTTCGGTTATAGAGACCCAGTACTTC
CASSPPASVIETQYF
>TRBJ1-2|TRBV12-3/TRBV12-4|NA|NA
TGTGCCAGCAGTTTTCTCGGGGGGCGCGGCTACACCTTC
CASSFLGGRGYTF
>TRBJ1-6|TRBV10-3|NA|TRBD1
TGTGCCATCAGAAACTCCGGGACAGGGAAGTCACCCCTCCACTTT
CAIRNSGTGKSPLHF
>TRBJ2-6|TRBV25-1|NA|TRBD1
TGTGCCAGCAGCCAGGGGGCTGGGGCCAACGTCCTGACTTTC
CASSQGAGANVLTF
>TRBJ2-1|TRBV5-5|NA|NA
TGTGCCAGCAGCTTTTTAGCTGCGGAGGGCAATGAGCAGTTCTTC
CASSFLAAEGNEQFF
>TRBJ1-1|TRBV6-5|NA|NA
TGTGCCAGCAGTCACAGGGATTCGAACACTGAAGCTTTCTTT
CASSHRDSNTEAFF
>TRBJ2-1|TRBV6-6|few|TRBD2
TGTGCCAGCAGTTACTCAGCGGGAGCAGGAAATGAGCAGTTCTTC
CASSYSAGAGNEQFF
>TRBJ1-1|TRBV6-1|NA|NA
TGTGCCAGCAGTGAAGCTGAGGGGAGGACTGAAGCTTTCTTT
CASSEAEGRTEAFF
>TRBJ2-7|TRBV6-5|NA|NA
TGTGCCAGCAGTCCCCGACAGAACGAGCAGTACTTC
CASSPRQNEQYF
>TRBJ1-5|TRBV5-1|NA|NA
TGCGCCAGCAGCTTGGTGGGAGGGGAGGGTCAGCCCCAGCATTTT
CASSLVGGEGQPQHF
>TRBJ2-3|TRBV30|NA|NA
TGTGCCTGGAGTGTACGGGAGTACACGCAGTATTTT
CAWSVREYTQYF
>TRBJ2-2|TRBV6-2/TRBV6-3|NA|NA
TGTGCCAGCAGTCCCCCCGTCGGGAGTGGGAACACCGGGGAGCTGTTTTTT
CASSPPVGSGNTGELFF
>TRBJ2-4|TRBV20-1|once|NA
TGCAGTGCTAGTGATAGTCCCAAAAACATTCAGTACTTC
CSASDSPKNIQYF
>TRBJ1-1|TRBV3-1/TRBV3-2|NA|NA
TGTGCCAGCAGCCGGATCGACAGCGTCGAAGCTTTCTTT
CASSRIDSVEAFF
>TRBJ1-6|TRBV5-6|NA|TRBD1
TGTGCCAGCAGCTTGGACAGGGGGCGTGATAATTCACCCCTCCACTTT
CASSLDRGRDNSPLHF